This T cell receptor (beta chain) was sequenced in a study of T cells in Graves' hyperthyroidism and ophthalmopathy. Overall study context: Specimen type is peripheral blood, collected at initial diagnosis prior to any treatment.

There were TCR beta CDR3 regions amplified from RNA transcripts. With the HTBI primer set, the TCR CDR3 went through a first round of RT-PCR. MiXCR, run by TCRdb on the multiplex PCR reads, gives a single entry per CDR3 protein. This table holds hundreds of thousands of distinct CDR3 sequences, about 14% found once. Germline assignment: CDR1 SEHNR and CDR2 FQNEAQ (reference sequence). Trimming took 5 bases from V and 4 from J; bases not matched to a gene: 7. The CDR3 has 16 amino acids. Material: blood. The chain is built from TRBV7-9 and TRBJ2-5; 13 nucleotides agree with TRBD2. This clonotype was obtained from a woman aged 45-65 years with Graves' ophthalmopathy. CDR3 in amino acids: CASSPGLAGVSETQYF. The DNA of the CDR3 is TGTGCCAGCAGCCCTGGACTAGCGGGAGTCTCAGAGACCCAGTACTTC.